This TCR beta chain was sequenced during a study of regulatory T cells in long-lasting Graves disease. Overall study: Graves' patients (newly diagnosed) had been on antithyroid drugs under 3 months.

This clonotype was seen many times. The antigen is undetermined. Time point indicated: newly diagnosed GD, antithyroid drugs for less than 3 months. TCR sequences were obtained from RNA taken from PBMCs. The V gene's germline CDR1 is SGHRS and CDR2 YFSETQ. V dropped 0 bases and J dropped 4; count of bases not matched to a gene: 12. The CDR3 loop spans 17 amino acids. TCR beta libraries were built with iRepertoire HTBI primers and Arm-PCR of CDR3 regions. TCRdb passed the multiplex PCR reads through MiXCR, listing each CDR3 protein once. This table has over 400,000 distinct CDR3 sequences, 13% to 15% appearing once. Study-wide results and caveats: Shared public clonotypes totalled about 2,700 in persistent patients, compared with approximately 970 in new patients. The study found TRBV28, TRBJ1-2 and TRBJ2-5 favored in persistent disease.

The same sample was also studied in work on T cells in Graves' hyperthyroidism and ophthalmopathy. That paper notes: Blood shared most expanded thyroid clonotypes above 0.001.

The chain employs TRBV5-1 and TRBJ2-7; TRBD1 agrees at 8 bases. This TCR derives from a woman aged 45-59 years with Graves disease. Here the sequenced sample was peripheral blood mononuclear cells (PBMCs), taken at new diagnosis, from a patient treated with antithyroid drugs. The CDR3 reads CASSLVGQGRFDYEQYF. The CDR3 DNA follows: TGCGCCAGCAGCTTGGTAGGACAGGGCCGTTTCGATTACGAGCAGTACTTC.